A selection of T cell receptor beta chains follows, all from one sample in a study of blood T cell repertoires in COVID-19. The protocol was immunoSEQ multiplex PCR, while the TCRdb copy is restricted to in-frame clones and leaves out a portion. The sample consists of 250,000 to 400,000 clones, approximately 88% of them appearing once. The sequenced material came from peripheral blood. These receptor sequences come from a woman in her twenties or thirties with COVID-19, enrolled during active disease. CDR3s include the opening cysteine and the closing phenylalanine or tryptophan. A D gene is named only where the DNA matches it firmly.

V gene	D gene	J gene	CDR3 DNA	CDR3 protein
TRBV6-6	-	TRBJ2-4	TGTGCCAGCAGTTACGGGAGAGCCAAAAACATTCAGTACTTC	CASSYGRAKNIQYF
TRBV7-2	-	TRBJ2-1	TGTGCCAGCAGCTCACAGAAAACCGGTGAGCAGTTCTTC	CASSSQKTGEQFF
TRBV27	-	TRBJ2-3	TGTGCCAGCAGTTTAAGAGGGCCCCTCCTCACAGATACGCAGTATTTT	CASSLRGPLLTDTQYF
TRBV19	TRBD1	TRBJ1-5	TGTGCCAGTAGTATACTGGGACAGAATAATCAGCCCCAGCATTTT	CASSILGQNNQPQHF
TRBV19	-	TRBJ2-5	TGTGCCAGTAGTGTTATCTGGCAGGACAAAAATCAAGAGACCCAGTACTTC	CASSVIWQDKNQETQYF
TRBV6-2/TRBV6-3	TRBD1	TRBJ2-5	TGTGCCAGCAGTTTGACAGGGACGGGGACCCAGTACTTC	CASSLTGTGTQYF
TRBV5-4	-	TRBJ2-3	TGTGCCAGCAGCAGAGGGGGTGGGCGGGGGAGCACAGATACGCAGTATTTT	CASSRGGGRGSTDTQYF
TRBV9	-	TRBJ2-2	TGTGCCAGCAGCGCCGAAGGGGCCCACAGCGGGGAGCTGTTTTTT	CASSAEGAHSGELFF
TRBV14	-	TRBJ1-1	TGTGCCAGCAGCCGCTTAGGCGGTAACACTGAAGCTTTCTTT	CASSRLGGNTEAFF
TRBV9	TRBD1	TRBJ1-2	TGTGCCAGCAGCGTACTAACAACAGGGGGCTGGGGCTACACCTTC	CASSVLTTGGWGYTF